These 21 T cell receptor beta chains originate from one sample sequenced in a study of cytomegalovirus exposure and HLA in healthy donors. It was with 60 Vbeta and 13 Jbeta primers that the PCR ran. TCRdb keeps only in-frame clones here, not all; method: immunoSEQ multiplex PCR. The data contain almost 200,000 clones, 70% to 80% of them singletons. The sample was PBMCs. The source is a male donor in good health and CMV-seropositive.

J is TRBJ2-7 and V is TRBV4-1; 7 positions match TRBD1. This CDR3 has 15 residues. Germline values: CDR1 MGHRA, CDR2 YSYEKL. V lost 2 bases, J lost 1 base, and 5 bases stayed unmatched. The CDR3, as DNA: TGCGCCAGCAGCCAATTACCGACAGGGTCCTACGAGCAGTACTTC. This gives the protein CASSQLPTGSYEQYF.

This CDR3 reads CASSASLGQGGNTIYF. The CDR3 nucleotides read TGTGCCAGCAGTGCTAGCCTCGGGCAGGGGGGAAACACCATATATTTT. This chain connects TRBV25-1 to TRBJ1-3; D is possibly TRBD1 (6 bases). There are 16 residues in the CDR3. Trimming took off 4 bases at V and 4 bases at J, with 17 bases between the two ends. Germline V lookup: CDR1 MGHDK, CDR2 SYGVNS. The full variable domain, with the rest looked up from reference TRBV25-1 and TRBJ1-3, is EADIYQTPRYLVIGTGKKITLECSQTMGHDKMYWYQQDPGMELHLIHYSYGVNSTEKGDLSSESTVSRIRTEHFPLTLESARPSHTSQYLCASSASLGQGGNTIYFGEGSWLTVV.

This clone occurred once. The chain uses TRBV11-3 and TRBJ2-3; 7 bases are shared with TRBD1. With V trimmed by 5 bases and J by 4 bases, 12 bases remained unmatched. Germline CDR1 is SGHNT and CDR2 is YENEEA. The CDR3 contains 16 residues. The chain's CDR3 is CASSAMTGSGADTQYF. The CDR3 bases are TGTGCCAGCAGCGCCATGACAGGGAGCGGTGCAGATACGCAGTATTTT.

This chain uses TRBV2 with TRBJ2-7, with 9 bases aligning to TRBD1. The CDR3 runs to 15 residues. J lost 2 bases, V lost 3 bases, and 5 bases had no gene match. CDR1 SNHLY and CDR2 FYNNEI come from the germline V gene. The CDR3 sequence: CASSEIGQGTYEQYF. The CDR3 DNA follows: TGTGCCAGCAGTGAGATCGGACAGGGGACCTACGAGCAGTACTTC. Supplemented by reference TRBV2 and TRBJ2-7, the full variable domain reads EPEVTQTPSHQVTQMGQEVILRCVPISNHLYFYWYRQILGQKVEFLVSFYNNEISEKSEIFDDQFSVERPDGSNFTLKIRSTKLEDSAMYFCASSEIGQGTYEQYFGPGTRLTVT.

J is TRBJ1-5 and V is TRBV27; the D gene is possibly TRBD1 (5 bases). The CDR3 runs 14 residues. The V gene's germline CDR1 is MNHEY and CDR2 SMNVEV (reference sequence). V lost 2 bases and J lost 5, with 10 bases in between. The CDR3: CASSLSRVDQPQHF. The CDR3 region has the DNA TGTGCCAGCAGTTTAAGCAGGGTCGATCAGCCCCAGCATTTT.

This sequence joins TRBV7-9 and TRBJ2-6; D perhaps matches TRBD2 (6 bases). CDR3 length equals 19 residues. Trimming removed 4 bases from V and 1 base from J, with 20 bases in between. Germline assignment: CDR1 SEHNR and CDR2 FQNEAQ (reference sequence). In DNA, the CDR3 is TGTGCCAGCAGCTCTACCCGGACGGGAGATGATTCTGGGGCCAACGTCCTGACTTTC. Amino acid sequence: CASSSTRTGDDSGANVLTF.

The chain uses TRBV29-1 and TRBJ1-1; D is undetermined. This CDR3 spans 13 amino acids. Looked up from germline, CDR1 is SQVTM and CDR2 is ANQGSEA. V lost 4 bases and J 1 base, leaving 10 bases between the germline ends. The CDR3 DNA sequence: TGCAGCGTTGTAACTCCGCCGAACACTGAAGCTTTCTTT. Translating gives CSVVTPPNTEAFF.

The V call is TRBV5-4, the J call TRBJ1-2, with TRBD1 matching over 7 bases. The CDR3 loop spans 13 amino acids. V was clipped by 4 bases and J by 8 bases; unmatched bases: 8. The germline CDR1 and CDR2 sequences are SGHNT and YYREEE (reference sequence). CDR3 coding DNA: TGTGCCAGCAGCGTGGACAGGTTGGGCGGCTACACCTTC. Translated, it gives CASSVDRLGGYTF.

The gene calls are TRBV5-1 and TRBJ2-2; D is possibly TRBD1 (5 bases). CDR1 and CDR2 (germline): SGHRS, YFSETQ. With 5 bases removed from V and 1 base from J, the gap between germline ends came to 12 bases. This CDR3 contains 15 residues. The CDR3 DNA follows: TGCGCCAGCAGTCTTAACACAGGGAACACCGGGGAGCTGTTTTTT. It encodes CASSLNTGNTGELFF.

V is TRBV6-1 and J is TRBJ1-1; D uncertain. This CDR3 has 13 residues. V was pared by 7 bases and J by 0 bases, with 9 bases between. Per germline, CDR1 MNHNS and CDR2 SASEGT. The CDR3 protein is CASTYFMNTEAFF. The CDR3, as DNA: TGTGCCAGCACGTACTTCATGAACACTGAAGCTTTCTTT.

As concerns this clone: Its ends do not fully match the called genes, so a read error is possible. The same CDR3 also results from other DNA sequences found in this sample. The V and J genes are TRBV7-2 and TRBJ1-5; no clear D gene. Germline V CDR1 and CDR2: SGHTA, FQGNSA. The CDR3 is 15 residues long. As DNA, the CDR3 is TGTGCCAGCAGCTTAGGCGCTTATAGCAATCAGCCTCAGCATTTT. Protein sequence: CASSLGAYSNQPQHF.

The chain joins TRBV30 to TRBJ1-1, with 9 bases lining up with TRBD1. The CDR3 consists of 13 residues. Germline-derived CDR1 and CDR2 are GTSNPN and SVGIG (reference sequence). The J segment lost 10 bases and the V segment lost 0 bases, leaving 6 bases of the junction unmatched. The CDR3 reads CAWSVQGQGLAFF. DNA of the CDR3: TGTGCCTGGAGTGTACAAGGACAGGGGTTAGCTTTCTTT.

This chain uses TRBV7-2 with TRBJ1-5, with D hard to call. V lost 5 bases, J lost 3 bases, and 8 bases lay in between. Looked up from germline, CDR1 is SGHTA and CDR2 is FQGNSA. The CDR3 is made up of 13 amino acids. The DNA of the CDR3 is TGTGCCAGCAGCGCAAGCCCCAATCAGCCCCAGCATTTT. Its translation: CASSASPNQPQHF.

The chain couples TRBV18 to TRBJ2-1; perhaps TRBD1 as D (5 bases). Between the trimmed V and J ends, which lost 3 bases and 6 bases, there was a span of 9 bases. Germline CDR1 reads KGHSH; CDR2 reads LQKENI. The CDR3 runs 13 residues. The CDR3 spells CASSPLQGNEQFF. The CDR3 DNA is TGTGCCAGCTCACCTCTCCAGGGCAATGAGCAGTTCTTC.

The genes are TRBV7-2 and TRBJ2-7; no definite D call. The ends were cut back, 2 bases at V and 0 bases at J, with 11 bases in the middle. From germline, CDR1 is SGHTA and CDR2 FQGNSA. This CDR3 comprises 15 residues. The chain's CDR3 is CASSLTTQSSYEQYF. In nucleotides, the CDR3 is TGTGCCAGCAGCTTAACGACACAAAGCTCCTACGAGCAGTACTTC.

For the CDR3, the DNA is TGTGCCAGCAGTTCCCCTAGCTACGAGCAGTACTTC. Protein product: CASSSPSYEQYF. The chain uses TRBV6-6 and TRBJ2-7, with D uncertain. Trimming removed 4 bases at V and 3 bases at J, with 7 bases between. Per the germline V gene, CDR1 is MNHNY and CDR2 is SVGAGI (reference sequence). The CDR3 sequence is 12 residues long.

About this clone: The same CDR3 is also encoded by other DNA sequences in this sample. The rearrangement links TRBV4-3 to TRBJ2-7; D possibly corresponds to TRBD2 (6 bases). Trimming removed 0 bases from V and 6 bases from J, with 9 bases in between. The germline gives CDR1 LGHNA, CDR2 YSLEER. This CDR3 is built from 13 residues. Here the CDR3 reads CASSQEPGGEQYF. DNA for the CDR3: TGCGCCAGCAGCCAAGAACCCGGGGGCGAGCAGTACTTC.

This chain uses TRBV5-6 with TRBJ2-4, with TRBD2 as a possible D gene (7 bases). Trimming pared 4 bases from V and 2 bases from J, leaving 10 bases between. This CDR3 has 14 residues. The germline gives CDR1 SGHDT, CDR2 YYEEEE. Here the CDR3 DNA reads TGTGCCAGCAGCGGGGGGGGGCCCAAAAACATTCAGTACTTC. This gives the protein CASSGGGPKNIQYF.

CDR3: CASSGSRDRGIYEQYF. CDR3 nucleotide sequence: TGTGCCAGCAGTGGTAGCCGGGACAGGGGTATTTACGAGCAGTACTTC. The rearrangement uses TRBV6-1 and TRBJ2-7; 10 bases match TRBD1. This CDR3 has 16 residues. V lost 4 bases to trimming and J lost 4 bases; unmatched junction nucleotides: 10. Germline V gives CDR1 MNHNS, CDR2 SASEGT.

The J gene is TRBJ1-3, the V gene TRBV19, with D unclear. The germline V gene has CDR1 LNHDA and CDR2 SQIVND (reference sequence). The CDR3 runs 15 residues. The germline V and J ends were trimmed by 6 bases and 1 base, with 13 bases remaining between them. CDR3 in amino acids: CASSNILGSGNTIYF. The CDR3 coding sequence is TGTGCCAGTAGCAACATCCTCGGGTCTGGAAACACCATATATTTT.

This chain uses TRBV5-4 with TRBJ2-7; unclear D gene. The germline CDR1 and CDR2 sequences are SGHNT and YYREEE (reference sequence). V lost 4 bases and J 5 bases, leaving 13 bases between the germline ends. The CDR3 length is 13 residues. CDR3 region: CASSGFITDEQYF. CDR3 DNA: TGTGCCAGCAGCGGTTTTATTACGGACGAGCAGTACTTC.